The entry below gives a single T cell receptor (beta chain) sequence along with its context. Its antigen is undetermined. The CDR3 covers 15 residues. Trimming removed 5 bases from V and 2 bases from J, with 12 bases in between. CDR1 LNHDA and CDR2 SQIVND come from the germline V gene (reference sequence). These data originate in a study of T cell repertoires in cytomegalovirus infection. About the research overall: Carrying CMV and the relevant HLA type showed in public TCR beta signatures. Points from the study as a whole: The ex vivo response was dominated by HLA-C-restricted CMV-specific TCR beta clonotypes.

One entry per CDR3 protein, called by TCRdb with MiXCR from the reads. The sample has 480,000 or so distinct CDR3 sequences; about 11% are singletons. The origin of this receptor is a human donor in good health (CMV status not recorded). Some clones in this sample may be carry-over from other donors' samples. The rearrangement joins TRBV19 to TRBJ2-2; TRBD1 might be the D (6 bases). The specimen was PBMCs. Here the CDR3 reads CASSLRQENTGELFF. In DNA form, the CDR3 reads TGTGCCAGTAGTCTCCGACAGGAAAACACCGGGGAGCTGTTTTTT.